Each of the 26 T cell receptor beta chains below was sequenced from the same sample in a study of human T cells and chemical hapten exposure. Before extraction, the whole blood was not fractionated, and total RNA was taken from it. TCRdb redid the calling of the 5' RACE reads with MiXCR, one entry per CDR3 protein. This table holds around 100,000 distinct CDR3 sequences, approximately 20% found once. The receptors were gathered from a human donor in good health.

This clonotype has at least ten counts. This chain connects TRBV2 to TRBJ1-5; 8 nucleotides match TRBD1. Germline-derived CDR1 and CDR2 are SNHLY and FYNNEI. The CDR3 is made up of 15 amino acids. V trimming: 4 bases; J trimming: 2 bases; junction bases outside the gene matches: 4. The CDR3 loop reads CASSATGGGNQPQHF. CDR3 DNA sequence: TGTGCCAGCAGTGCAACAGGGGGAGGCAATCAGCCCCAGCATTTT.

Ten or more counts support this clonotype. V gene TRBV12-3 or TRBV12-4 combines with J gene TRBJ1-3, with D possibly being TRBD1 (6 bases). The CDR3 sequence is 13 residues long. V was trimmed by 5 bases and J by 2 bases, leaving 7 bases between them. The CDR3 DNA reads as TGTGCCAGCAGTGGGGGCACTGGAAACACCATATATTTT. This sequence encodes CASSGGTGNTIYF.

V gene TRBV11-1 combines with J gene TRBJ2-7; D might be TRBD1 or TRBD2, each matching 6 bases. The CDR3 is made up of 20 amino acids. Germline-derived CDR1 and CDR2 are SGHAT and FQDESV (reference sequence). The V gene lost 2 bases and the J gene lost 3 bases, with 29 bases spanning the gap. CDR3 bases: TGTGCCAGCAGCTTAAACTTCGCGGCAGGGGTAGGTAGCGGATACTACGAGCAGTACTTC. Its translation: CASSLNFAAGVGSGYYEQYF.

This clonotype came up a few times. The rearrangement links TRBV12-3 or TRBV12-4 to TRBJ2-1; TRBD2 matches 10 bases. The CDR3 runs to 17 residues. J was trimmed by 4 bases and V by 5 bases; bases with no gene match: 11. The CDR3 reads CASSPSPRTSGYNEQFF. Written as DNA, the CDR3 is TGTGCCAGCAGTCCCTCCCCTCGGACTAGCGGTTACAATGAGCAGTTCTTC.

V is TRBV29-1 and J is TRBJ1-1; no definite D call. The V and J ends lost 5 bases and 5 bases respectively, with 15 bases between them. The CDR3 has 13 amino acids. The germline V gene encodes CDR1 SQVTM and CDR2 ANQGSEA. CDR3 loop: CSVMAGMGTEAFF. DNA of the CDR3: TGCAGCGTTATGGCCGGGATGGGAACTGAAGCTTTCTTT. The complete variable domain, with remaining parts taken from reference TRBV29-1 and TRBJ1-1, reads SAVISQKPSRDICQRGTSLTIQCQVDSQVTMMFWYRQQPGQSLTLIATANQGSEATYESGFVIDKFPISRPNLTFSTLTVSNMSPEDSSIYLCSVMAGMGTEAFFGQGTRLTVV.

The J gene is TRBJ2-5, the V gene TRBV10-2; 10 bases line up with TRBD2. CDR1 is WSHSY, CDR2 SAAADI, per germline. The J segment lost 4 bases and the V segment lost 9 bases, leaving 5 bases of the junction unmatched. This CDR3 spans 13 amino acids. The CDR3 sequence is CASTGLALETQYF. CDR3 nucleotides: TGCGCCAGTACGGGACTAGCGCTAGAGACCCAGTACTTC.

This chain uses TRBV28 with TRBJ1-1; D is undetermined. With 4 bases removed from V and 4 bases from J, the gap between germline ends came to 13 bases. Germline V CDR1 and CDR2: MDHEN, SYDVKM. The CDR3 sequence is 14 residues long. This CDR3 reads CASSSGNEFTEAFF. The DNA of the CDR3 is TGTGCCAGCAGTTCCGGTAATGAGTTCACTGAAGCTTTCTTT.

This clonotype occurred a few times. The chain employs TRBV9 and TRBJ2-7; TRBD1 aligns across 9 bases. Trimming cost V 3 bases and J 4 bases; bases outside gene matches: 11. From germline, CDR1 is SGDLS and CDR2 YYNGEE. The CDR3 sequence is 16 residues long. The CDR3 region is CASSARRTGGSYEQYF. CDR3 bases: TGTGCCAGCAGCGCCCGGAGAACAGGGGGCTCGTACGAGCAGTACTTC.

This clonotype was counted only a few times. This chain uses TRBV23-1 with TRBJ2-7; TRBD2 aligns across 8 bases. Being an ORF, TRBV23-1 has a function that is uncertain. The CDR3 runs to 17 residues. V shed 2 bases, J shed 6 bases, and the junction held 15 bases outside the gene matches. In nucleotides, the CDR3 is TGCGCCAGCAGTCAAACCCCAGCGGGAGACAGAGGCGGCGAGCAGTACTTC. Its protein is CASSQTPAGDRGGEQYF.

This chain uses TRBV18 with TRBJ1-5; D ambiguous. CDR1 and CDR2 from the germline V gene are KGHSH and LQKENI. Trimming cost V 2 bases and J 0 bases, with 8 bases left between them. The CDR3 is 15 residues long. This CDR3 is CASSPTPDSNQPQHF. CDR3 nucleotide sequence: TGTGCCAGCTCACCAACCCCCGATAGCAATCAGCCCCAGCATTTT. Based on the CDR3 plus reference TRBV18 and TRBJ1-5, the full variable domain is NAGVMQNPRHLVRRRGQEARLRCSPMKGHSHVYWYRQLPEEGLKFMVYLQKENIIDESGMPKERFSAEFPKEGPSILRIQQVVRGDSAAYFCASSPTPDSNQPQHFGDGTRLSIL.

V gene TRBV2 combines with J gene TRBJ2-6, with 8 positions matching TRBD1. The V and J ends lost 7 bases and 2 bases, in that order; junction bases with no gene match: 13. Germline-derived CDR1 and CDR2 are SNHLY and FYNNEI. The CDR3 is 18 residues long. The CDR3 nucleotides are TGTGCCAGCATCACCGGAGGGCAGGGGGCGCCTGGGGCCAACGTCCTGACTTTC. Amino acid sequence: CASITGGQGAPGANVLTF.

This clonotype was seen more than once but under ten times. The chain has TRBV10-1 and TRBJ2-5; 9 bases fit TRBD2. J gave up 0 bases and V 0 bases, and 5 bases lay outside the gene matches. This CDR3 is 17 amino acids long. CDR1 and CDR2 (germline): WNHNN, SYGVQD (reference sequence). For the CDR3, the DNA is TGCGCCAGCAGTGAGTCGTTGGCTAGCGGGAACCAAGAGACCCAGTACTTC. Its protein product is CASSESLASGNQETQYF.

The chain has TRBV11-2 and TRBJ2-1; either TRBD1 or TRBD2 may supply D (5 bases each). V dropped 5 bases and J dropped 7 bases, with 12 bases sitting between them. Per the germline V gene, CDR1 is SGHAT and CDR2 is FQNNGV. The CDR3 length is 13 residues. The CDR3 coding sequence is TGTGCCAGCAGCCCCTCTTGGGGGAATGAGCAGTTCTTC. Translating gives CASSPSWGNEQFF.

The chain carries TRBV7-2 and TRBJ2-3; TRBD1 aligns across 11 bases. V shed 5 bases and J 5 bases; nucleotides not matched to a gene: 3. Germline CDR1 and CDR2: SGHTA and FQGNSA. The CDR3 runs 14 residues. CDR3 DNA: TGTGCCAGCAGCCCCGGGACAGGGGGAGATACGCAGTATTTT. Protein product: CASSPGTGGDTQYF.

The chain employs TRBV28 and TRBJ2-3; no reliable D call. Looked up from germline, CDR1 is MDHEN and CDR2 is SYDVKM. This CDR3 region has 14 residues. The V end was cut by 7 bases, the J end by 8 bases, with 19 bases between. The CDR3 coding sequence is TGTGCCAGCACCATTAACCCCTCCTTGGGTACGCAGTATTTT. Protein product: CASTINPSLGTQYF.

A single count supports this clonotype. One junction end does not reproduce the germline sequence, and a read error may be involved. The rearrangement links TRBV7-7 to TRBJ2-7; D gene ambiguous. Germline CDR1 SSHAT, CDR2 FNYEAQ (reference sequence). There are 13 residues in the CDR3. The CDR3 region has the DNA TGTGCTAGCAGCTTAGATAAGGGCTACGAGCAGTACTTC. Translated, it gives CASSLDKGYEQYF.

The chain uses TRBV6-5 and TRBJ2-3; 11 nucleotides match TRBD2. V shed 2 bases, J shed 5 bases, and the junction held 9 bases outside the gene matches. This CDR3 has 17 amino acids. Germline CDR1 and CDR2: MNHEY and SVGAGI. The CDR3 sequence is CASSYSLAGGGGDTQYF. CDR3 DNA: TGTGCCAGCAGTTACAGTCTAGCGGGAGGAGGAGGAGATACGCAGTATTTT.

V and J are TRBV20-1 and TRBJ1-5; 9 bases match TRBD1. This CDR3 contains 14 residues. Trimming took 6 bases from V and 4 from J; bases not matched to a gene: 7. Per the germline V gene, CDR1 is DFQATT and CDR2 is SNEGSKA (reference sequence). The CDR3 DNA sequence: TGCAGTGCAGTCCCGGGACAGGGAAATCAGCCCCAGCATTTT. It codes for CSAVPGQGNQPQHF.

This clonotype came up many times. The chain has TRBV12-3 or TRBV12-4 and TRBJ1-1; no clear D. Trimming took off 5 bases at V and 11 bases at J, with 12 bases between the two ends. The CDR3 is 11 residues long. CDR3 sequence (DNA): TGTGCCAGCAGTCCGCTAACTTCGGCTTTCTTT. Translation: CASSPLTSAFF.

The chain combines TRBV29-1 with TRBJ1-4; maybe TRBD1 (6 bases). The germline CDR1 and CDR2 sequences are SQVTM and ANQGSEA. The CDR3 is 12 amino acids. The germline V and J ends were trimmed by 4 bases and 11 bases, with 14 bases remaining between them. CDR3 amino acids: CSVAGQPFKLFF. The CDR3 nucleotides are TGCAGCGTTGCCGGACAGCCCTTTAAACTGTTTTTT. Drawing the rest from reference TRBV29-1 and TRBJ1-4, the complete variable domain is SAVISQKPSRDICQRGTSLTIQCQVDSQVTMMFWYRQQPGQSLTLIATANQGSEATYESGFVIDKFPISRPNLTFSTLTVSNMSPEDSSIYLCSVAGQPFKLFFGSGTQLSVL.

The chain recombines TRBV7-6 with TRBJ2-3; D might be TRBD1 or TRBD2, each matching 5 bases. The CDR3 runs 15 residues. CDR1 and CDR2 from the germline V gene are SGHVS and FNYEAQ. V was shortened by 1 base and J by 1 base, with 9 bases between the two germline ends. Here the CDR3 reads CASSLGGIGTDTQYF. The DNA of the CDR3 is TGTGCCAGCAGCTTAGGGGGGATAGGCACAGATACGCAGTATTTT.

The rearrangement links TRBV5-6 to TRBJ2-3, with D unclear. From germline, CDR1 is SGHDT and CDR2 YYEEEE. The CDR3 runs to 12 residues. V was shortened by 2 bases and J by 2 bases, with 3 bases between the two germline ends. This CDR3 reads CASSFATDTQYF. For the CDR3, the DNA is TGTGCCAGCAGCTTTGCCACAGATACGCAGTATTTT.

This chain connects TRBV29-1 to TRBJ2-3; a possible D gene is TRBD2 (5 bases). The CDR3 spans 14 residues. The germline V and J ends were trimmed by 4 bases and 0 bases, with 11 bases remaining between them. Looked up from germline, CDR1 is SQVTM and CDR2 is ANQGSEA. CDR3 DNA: TGCAGCGTTGTTGGAGCGGATAGCACAGATACGCAGTATTTT. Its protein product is CSVVGADSTDTQYF.

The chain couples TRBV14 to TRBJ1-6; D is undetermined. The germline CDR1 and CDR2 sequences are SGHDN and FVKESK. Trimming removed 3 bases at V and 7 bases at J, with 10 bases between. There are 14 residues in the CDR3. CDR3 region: CASSQGLRNSPLHF. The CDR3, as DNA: TGTGCCAGCAGCCAGGGGTTGAGAAATTCACCCCTCCACTTT. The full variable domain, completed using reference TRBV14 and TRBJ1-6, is EAGVTQFPSHSVIEKGQTVTLRCDPISGHDNLYWYRRVMGKEIKFLLHFVKESKQDESGMPNNRFLAERTGGTYSTLKVQPAELEDSGVYFCASSQGLRNSPLHFGNGTRLTVT.

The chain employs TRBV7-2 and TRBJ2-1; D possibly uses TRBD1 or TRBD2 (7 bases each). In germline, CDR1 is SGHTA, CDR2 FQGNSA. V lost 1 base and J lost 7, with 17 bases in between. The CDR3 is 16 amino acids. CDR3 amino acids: CASSLGFREGANEQFF. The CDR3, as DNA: TGTGCCAGCAGCTTAGGTTTCAGGGAGGGGGCAAATGAGCAGTTCTTC.

The CDR3 bases are TGTGCCAGCAGTTACGGTGGGACAGCCAACTACGAGCAGTACTTC. This codes for CASSYGGTANYEQYF. This chain connects TRBV6-5 to TRBJ2-7; 7 bases map to TRBD1. The germline V gene encodes CDR1 MNHEY and CDR2 SVGAGI. The CDR3 contains 15 residues. J was trimmed by 3 bases and V by 2 bases; bases with no gene match: 7.